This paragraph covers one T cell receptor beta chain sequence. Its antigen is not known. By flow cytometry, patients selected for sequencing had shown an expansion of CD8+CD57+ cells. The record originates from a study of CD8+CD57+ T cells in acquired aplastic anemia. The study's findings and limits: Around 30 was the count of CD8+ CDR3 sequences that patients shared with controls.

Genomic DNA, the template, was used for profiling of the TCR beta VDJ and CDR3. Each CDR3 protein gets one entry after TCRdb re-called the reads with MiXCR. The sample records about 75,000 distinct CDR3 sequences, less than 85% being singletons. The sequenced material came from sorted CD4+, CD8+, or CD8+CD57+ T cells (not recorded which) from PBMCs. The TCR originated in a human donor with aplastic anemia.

Here the CDR3 reads CASSPHSSKSSYEQYF. The CDR3 nucleotides read TGCGCCAGCAGCCCACATTCTAGTAAGAGCTCCTACGAGCAGTACTTC. The chain combines TRBV5-1 with TRBJ2-7; D is unresolved. Deletions cut 4 bases from V and 0 bases from J, with 17 bases between. The length of the CDR3 is 16 residues. Per the germline V gene, CDR1 is SGHRS and CDR2 is YFSETQ. The full variable domain, its missing parts supplied by reference TRBV5-1 and TRBJ2-7, is KAGVTQTPRYLIKTRGQQVTLSCSPISGHRSVSWYQQTPGQGLQFLFEYFSETQRNKGNFPGRFSGRQFSNSRSEMNVSTLELGDSALYLCASSPHSSKSSYEQYFGPGTRLTVT.